The 24 T cell receptor beta chains below all came from one sample that was sequenced in a study of T cell repertoires in aging, cancer and after chemotherapy. Multiplex touch-down PCR with TRB-A/B primers amplified rearranged V-D-J TRB sequences. TCRdb re-derived calls from the multiplex PCR reads in MiXCR, one entry per CDR3 protein. Among 4,500 to 6,000 distinct CDR3 sequences listed, approximately 38% were seen once. The template was genomic DNA from peripheral blood, not RNA. Sequences were obtained from blood. These receptors all stem from a human donor with a blood cancer.

The chain recombines TRBV19 with TRBJ2-4; D might be TRBD1 (6 bases). The CDR3 sequence is 13 residues long. CDR1 is LNHDA and CDR2 is SQIVND in the germline V gene (reference sequence). Trimming left V 8 bases short and J 7 bases short, with 15 bases between. The CDR3 is CASSTRDINIQYF. CDR3 DNA: TGTGCCAGTTCGACCCGGGACATCAACATTCAGTACTTC.

The chain combines TRBV5-4 with TRBJ2-7, with TRBD1 matching over 8 bases. The CDR3 runs to 15 residues. The J segment lost 0 bases and the V segment lost 0 bases, leaving 2 bases of the junction unmatched. Germline CDR1 SGHNT, CDR2 YYREEE (reference sequence). DNA for the CDR3: TGTGCCAGCAGCTTGGACAGGGGGATCTCCTACGAGCAGTACTTC. This translates into CASSLDRGISYEQYF. Complete variable domain (other parts from reference TRBV5-4 and TRBJ2-7): ETGVTQSPTHLIKTRGQQVTLRCSSQSGHNTVSWYQQALGQGPQFIFQYYREEENGRGNFPPRFSGLQFPNYSSELNVNALELDDSALYLCASSLDRGISYEQYFGPGTRLTVT.

This sequence joins TRBV29-1 and TRBJ1-3; 9 bases fit TRBD1. The CDR3 runs 13 residues. The V and J ends lost 4 bases and 8 bases, in that order; junction bases with no gene match: 6. From germline, CDR1 is SQVTM and CDR2 ANQGSEA. CDR3 amino acids: CSVGGQGLDTIYF. The CDR3, as DNA: TGCAGCGTTGGGGGACAGGGCTTGGACACCATATATTTT. The complete variable domain, with remaining parts taken from reference TRBV29-1 and TRBJ1-3, reads SAVISQKPSRDICQRGTSLTIQCQVDSQVTMMFWYRQQPGQSLTLIATANQGSEATYESGFVIDKFPISRPNLTFSTLTVSNMSPEDSSIYLCSVGGQGLDTIYFGEGSWLTVV.

A few counts support this clonotype. The chain is built from TRBV30 and TRBJ1-1, with D unresolved. The germline gives CDR1 GTSNPN, CDR2 SVGIG (reference sequence). There are 11 residues in the CDR3. V lost 3 bases and J lost 1, with 3 bases in between. The CDR3 loop is CAWRGNTEAFF. DNA for the CDR3: TGTGCCTGGAGGGGGAACACTGAAGCTTTCTTT.

The rearrangement uses TRBV7-6 and TRBJ2-5, with 8 nucleotides matching TRBD2. The CDR3 is 14 residues long. The germline CDR1 and CDR2 sequences are SGHVS and FNYEAQ. V shed 4 bases and J 1 base; nucleotides not matched to a gene: 2. In DNA form, the CDR3 reads TGTGCCAGCAGCTCGGGGGGGGGCCAAGAGACCCAGTACTTC. Amino acid sequence: CASSSGGGQETQYF.

The rearrangement joins TRBV7-9 to TRBJ2-1; D gene unclear. V gave up 1 base and J gave up 9 bases, with 7 bases separating them. The CDR3 loop spans 12 amino acids. Germline-derived CDR1 and CDR2 are SEHNR and FQNEAQ (reference sequence). In DNA, the CDR3 is TGTGCCAGCAGCTTAGACCCCCCTGAGCAGTTCTTC. Translating it yields CASSLDPPEQFF.

V usage is TRBV29-1 and J usage is TRBJ2-1; possibly TRBD1 or TRBD2 for D (5 bases each). Trimming took off 7 bases at V and 7 bases at J, with 14 bases between the two ends. Germline V gives CDR1 SQVTM, CDR2 ANQGSEA. The CDR3 has 12 amino acids. The CDR3 bases are TGCAGCGGTCGGGGCCGACCTAATGAGCAGTTCTTC. Amino acid sequence: CSGRGRPNEQFF.

The chain employs TRBV6-5 and TRBJ1-5; the D is unclear. Germline CDR1 and CDR2: MNHEY and SVGAGI. Trimming removed 6 bases from V and 2 bases from J, with 17 bases in between. The length of the CDR3 is 16 residues. The CDR3 DNA reads TGTGCCAGCAGCTTAGCGTTCATGGAGGGCAATCAGCCCCAGCATTTT. Translated: CASSLAFMEGNQPQHF.

The chain employs TRBV28 and TRBJ1-1; the D is unclear. Between the trimmed V and J ends, which lost 5 bases and 4 bases, there was a span of 14 bases. Germline V gene sequence: CDR1 MDHEN, CDR2 SYDVKM. This CDR3 comprises 14 residues. The chain's CDR3 is CASSPLTTGTEAFF. Here the CDR3 DNA reads TGTGCCAGCAGTCCGCTGACAACCGGCACTGAAGCTTTCTTT.

The J gene is TRBJ2-2, the V gene TRBV5-1; no reliable D call. Germline V gene sequence: CDR1 SGHRS, CDR2 YFSETQ. CDR3 length: 14 residues. Trimming removed 0 bases at V and 6 bases at J, with 9 bases between. The CDR3 loop is CASSLERIPGELFF. As DNA, the CDR3 is TGCGCCAGCAGCTTGGAACGTATTCCCGGGGAGCTGTTTTTT.

This clonotype is judged medium-sized. The J gene is TRBJ2-7, the V gene TRBV29-1; 8 positions match TRBD1. The CDR3 is 11 residues long. In germline, CDR1 is SQVTM, CDR2 ANQGSEA. The ends lost 6 bases at V and 6 bases at J; junction bases unmatched: 4. The CDR3 loop reads CSVGQGSEQYF. CDR3 bases: TGCAGCGTAGGACAGGGTTCCGAGCAGTACTTC.

This clonotype qualifies as medium-sized. This sequence joins TRBV29-1 and TRBJ2-7; D gene uncertain. The CDR3 has 12 residues. Germline-derived CDR1 and CDR2 are SQVTM and ANQGSEA. Trimming took 6 bases from V and 3 from J, leaving 12 bases between them. CDR3 nucleotides: TGCAGCGTCGGCAGCCCCTTCTACGAGCAGTACTTC. Translated: CSVGSPFYEQYF.

This clonotype was counted a few times. The chain links TRBV19 to TRBJ1-1; no clear D. Germline V gene data show CDR1 as LNHDA and CDR2 as SQIVND (reference sequence). Trimming took off 5 bases at V and 4 bases at J, with 11 bases between the two ends. There are 13 residues in the CDR3. CDR3 in DNA: TGTGCCAGTAGTTATGGGTTGGTCACTGAAGCTTTCTTT. This gives the protein CASSYGLVTEAFF.

The chain uses TRBV6-5 and TRBJ2-2, with a possible D match to TRBD1 (6 bases). Trimming left V 2 bases short and J 7 bases short, with 14 bases between. This CDR3 has 15 amino acids. Looked up from germline, CDR1 is MNHEY and CDR2 is SVGAGI. This CDR3 is CASSYNRVGVGELFF. In DNA, the CDR3 is TGTGCCAGCAGTTACAACAGGGTGGGAGTCGGGGAGCTGTTTTTT.

This clonotype is medium-sized. As DNA, the CDR3 is TGCAGCGTTGAATGGGGGAGCTACACCTTC. Protein sequence: CSVEWGSYTF. The chain links TRBV29-1 to TRBJ1-2; a possible D gene is TRBD1 (5 bases). This CDR3 region has 10 residues. Germline V lookup: CDR1 SQVTM, CDR2 ANQGSEA. V lost 2 bases to trimming and J lost 9 bases, with 7 bases between them.

This clonotype was seen more than once but under ten times. This chain connects TRBV19 to TRBJ2-1; TRBD2 matches at 9 bases. The CDR3 covers 16 residues. J was trimmed by 6 bases and V by 3 bases; bases with no gene match: 9. The germline CDR1 and CDR2 sequences are LNHDA and SQIVND (reference sequence). As DNA, the CDR3 is TGTGCCAGTAGTATCTTGCTAGCGGGGTCTCGCAATGAGCAGTTCTTC. Encoded protein: CASSILLAGSRNEQFF.

By sample fraction, this clonotype is medium-sized. The genes are TRBV6-6 and TRBJ2-2, with 7 bases matching TRBD2. Germline CDR1 reads MNHNY; CDR2 reads SVGAGI (reference sequence). Trimming at V came to 2 bases and at J to 5 bases, leaving 2 bases not matched to a gene. This CDR3 contains 14 residues. In DNA, the CDR3 is TGTGCCAGCAGTTACAGCGGGGTAACCGGGGAGCTGTTTTTT. Its translation is CASSYSGVTGELFF.

Relative to its sample, this clonotype is large. The chain has TRBV12-3 or TRBV12-4 and TRBJ1-5; D remains ambiguous. CDR3 size: 12 residues. V lost 8 bases and J lost 0, with 5 bases in between. CDR3 in amino acids: CASSTSNQPQHF. The CDR3, as DNA: TGTGCCAGCTCCACTAGCAATCAGCCCCAGCATTTT.

This clonotype has only a few counts. The V call is TRBV10-1, the J call TRBJ2-6, with D possibly being TRBD1 (7 bases). Germline V gives CDR1 WNHNN, CDR2 SYGVQD (reference sequence). The CDR3 consists of 17 residues. Trimming pared 4 bases from V and 4 bases from J, leaving 17 bases between. CDR3 nucleotide sequence: TGCGCCAGCAGTGCTAACAGGGGAGGCTCCGGGGCCAACGTCCTGACTTTC. Amino acid sequence: CASSANRGGSGANVLTF.

This clonotype was counted between two and nine times. V is TRBV5-1 and J is TRBJ2-7; 9 bases fit TRBD1. The CDR3 is 15 amino acids. Germline assignment: CDR1 SGHRS and CDR2 YFSETQ. V dropped 5 bases and J dropped 2; count of bases not matched to a gene: 8. The CDR3 DNA reads TGCGCCAGCAGTTCCGGGACAGGGTTCCCCTACGAGCAGTACGTC. It translates to CASSSGTGFPYEQYV.

This clonotype is labeled as medium-sized. The chain uses TRBV5-5 and TRBJ1-5; D may be TRBD1 (5 bases). There are 14 residues in the CDR3. Germline V CDR1 and CDR2: SGHKS, YYEKEE (reference sequence). V lost 3 bases and J 5 bases, leaving 12 bases between the germline ends. The CDR3 DNA reads as TGTGCCAGCAGCTATGGGGGTTTCGATCAGCCCCAGCATTTT. It yields the protein CASSYGGFDQPQHF.

This clonotype was counted a few times. The rearrangement uses TRBV20-1 and TRBJ1-2, with D possibly being TRBD1 (6 bases). The CDR3 is 13 residues long. Germline loops: CDR1 DFQATT, CDR2 SNEGSKA (reference sequence). Trimming shortened V by 5 bases and J by 1 base, and 11 bases separated the two germline ends. The CDR3 DNA reads TGCAGTGCTCTGGACAGAGATAACTATGGCTACACCTTC. Its protein product is CSALDRDNYGYTF.

The V and J genes are TRBV29-1 and TRBJ1-1, with a possible D match to TRBD1 (6 bases). Trimming shortened V by 1 base and J by 4 bases, and 10 bases separated the two germline ends. Germline values: CDR1 SQVTM, CDR2 ANQGSEA. The CDR3 loop spans 13 amino acids. CDR3 protein: CSVEAQGITEAFF. The CDR3 DNA reads as TGCAGCGTTGAAGCACAGGGAATCACTGAAGCTTTCTTT.

The chain combines TRBV18 with TRBJ2-1, with TRBD1 as a possible D gene (7 bases). Germline loops: CDR1 KGHSH, CDR2 LQKENI. Trimming pared 3 bases from V and 0 bases from J, leaving 9 bases between. The CDR3 spans 15 residues. The CDR3 region has the DNA TGTGCCAGCTCACCGCAGGGGGGCTCCTACAATGAGCAGTTCTTC. Residues: CASSPQGGSYNEQFF.